Listed below are T cell receptor beta chains from one sample, sequenced in a study of cytomegalovirus exposure and HLA in healthy donors. Method: immunoSEQ multiplex PCR; TCRdb's copy keeps in-frame clones and lacks some. There are roughly 100,000 clones in the sample; approximately 60% occur only once, and over 5% lies in the top ten. The sample was PBMCs. These receptors were collected from a boy aged 10-17 years in good health and CMV-seropositive. The CDR3 runs from the conserved cysteine through the conserved F or W. D genes are given only for firm matches. A clone size is listed for some rows: how often the clone was seen (once, few, many), or a class if it is expanded.

j_gene: TRBJ1-2; abundance: .; v_gene: TRBV7-2; d_gene: TRBD1; CDR3nt: TGTGCCAGCAGCCCCCGCAGGGACAGATATGGCTACACCTTC; CDR3aa: CASSPRRDRYGYTF
j_gene: TRBJ2-7; abundance: .; v_gene: TRBV7-2; d_gene: TRBD2; CDR3nt: TGTGCCAGCAGCTGGACCCCGGGACTACCCGCCTACGAGCAGTACTTC; CDR3aa: CASSWTPGLPAYEQYF
j_gene: TRBJ2-7; abundance: .; v_gene: TRBV7-9; d_gene: .; CDR3nt: TGTGCCAGCAGCCATACAGGCGGCGAGCAGTACTTC; CDR3aa: CASSHTGGEQYF
j_gene: TRBJ1-3; abundance: .; v_gene: TRBV10-2; d_gene: TRBD1; CDR3nt: TGCGCCAGCAGTGTCAGGGGGTCTGGAAACACCATATATTTT; CDR3aa: CASSVRGSGNTIYF
j_gene: TRBJ2-5; abundance: .; v_gene: TRBV6-5; d_gene: .; CDR3nt: TGTGCCGCTTCTGAACAGGGGGAGGGGGAGACCCAGTACTTC; CDR3aa: CAASEQGEGETQYF
j_gene: TRBJ1-1; abundance: .; v_gene: TRBV6-5; d_gene: .; CDR3nt: TGTGCCACCACTACGTTCAGGGGTGCGAACACTGAAGCTTTCTTT; CDR3aa: CATTTFRGANTEAFF
j_gene: TRBJ2-2; abundance: .; v_gene: TRBV2; d_gene: .; CDR3nt: TGTGCCAGCAGGTCCGGCAGGGCGAACACCGGGGAGCTGTTTTTT; CDR3aa: CASRSGRANTGELFF
j_gene: TRBJ1-4; abundance: .; v_gene: TRBV18; d_gene: .; CDR3nt: TGTGCCAGCTCACCCACCCCTAGAAGTGAAAAACTGTTTTTT; CDR3aa: CASSPTPRSEKLFF
j_gene: TRBJ2-2; abundance: few; v_gene: TRBV4-1; d_gene: TRBD1; CDR3nt: TGCGCCAGCAGCCAAGATAAGGGCCGAGACAGGGGGGCCGGGGAGCTGTTTTTT; CDR3aa: CASSQDKGRDRGAGELFF
j_gene: TRBJ2-7; abundance: .; v_gene: TRBV5-1; d_gene: TRBD1; CDR3nt: TGCGCCAGCAGCTTGGGACAGGGGGCGACGGTCTCCGAGCAGTACTTC; CDR3aa: CASSLGQGATVSEQYF
j_gene: TRBJ2-7; abundance: medium-sized; v_gene: TRBV6-5; d_gene: TRBD2; CDR3nt: TGTGCCACCTCCGGGACTAGCGGCTCCTACGAGCAGTACTTC; CDR3aa: CATSGTSGSYEQYF
j_gene: TRBJ1-5; abundance: .; v_gene: TRBV4-3; d_gene: TRBD1; CDR3nt: TGCGCCAGCAGCCAAGGACGGACAGGGGTCAATCAGCCCCAGCATTTT; CDR3aa: CASSQGRTGVNQPQHF
j_gene: TRBJ2-7; abundance: .; v_gene: TRBV4-3; d_gene: TRBD2; CDR3nt: TGCGCCAGCAGCCAAGGTGGAAGCGGGAATCGGTACGAGCAGTACTTC; CDR3aa: CASSQGGSGNRYEQYF
j_gene: TRBJ2-1; abundance: .; v_gene: TRBV7-9; d_gene: TRBD1; CDR3nt: TGTGCCAGCAGCTTAGTACAGGGGCGAGGAAATGAGCAGTTCTTC; CDR3aa: CASSLVQGRGNEQFF
j_gene: TRBJ1-2; abundance: .; v_gene: TRBV25-1; d_gene: .; CDR3nt: TGTGCCAGCACTGCAGGTTTCTCCTCCGGCTACACCTTC; CDR3aa: CASTAGFSSGYTF
j_gene: TRBJ2-7; abundance: .; v_gene: TRBV15; d_gene: .; CDR3nt: TGTGCCACCAGCAGAGAACAGGGCTGGTGGGGGCAGTACTTC; CDR3aa: CATSREQGWWGQYF
j_gene: TRBJ1-2; abundance: .; v_gene: TRBV30; d_gene: .; CDR3nt: TGTGCCTGGAGTGCTGTCTATGGCTACACCTTC; CDR3aa: CAWSAVYGYTF
j_gene: TRBJ2-6; abundance: .; v_gene: TRBV4-3; d_gene: .; CDR3nt: TGCGCCAGCAGCCAACAGGGGACCTCTGGGGCCAACGTCCTGACTTTC; CDR3aa: CASSQQGTSGANVLTF
j_gene: TRBJ2-5; abundance: .; v_gene: TRBV18; d_gene: .; CDR3nt: TGTGCCAGCTCACCACGCGCGGGGTTCCAAGAGACCCAGTACTTC; CDR3aa: CASSPRAGFQETQYF
j_gene: TRBJ2-1; abundance: .; v_gene: TRBV30; d_gene: TRBD2; CDR3nt: TGTGCCTGGAGGGCGGCGGGAGGTTGGAATGAGCAGTTCTTC; CDR3aa: CAWRAAGGWNEQFF
j_gene: TRBJ1-2; abundance: .; v_gene: TRBV29-1; d_gene: .; CDR3nt: TGCAGCGTTACCCCCTGGGGAGGGAATGGCTACACCTTC; CDR3aa: CSVTPWGGNGYTF
j_gene: TRBJ2-7; abundance: .; v_gene: TRBV19; d_gene: TRBD2; CDR3nt: TGTGCCAGTAGTTCAGCGGGGGATCGCTACGAGCAGTACTTC; CDR3aa: CASSSAGDRYEQYF
j_gene: TRBJ2-7; abundance: once; v_gene: TRBV2; d_gene: TRBD1; CDR3nt: TGTGCCAGCACTGGGACAGCCTACGAGCAGTACTTC; CDR3aa: CASTGTAYEQYF
j_gene: TRBJ1-4; abundance: few; v_gene: TRBV6-1; d_gene: TRBD1; CDR3nt: TGTGCCAGCAGCTTACAGGGGAATGAAAAACTGTTTTTT; CDR3aa: CASSLQGNEKLFF
j_gene: TRBJ2-7; abundance: .; v_gene: TRBV19; d_gene: TRBD1; CDR3nt: TGTGCCAGTAGTATTCCGGGACAGGGGACCTACGAGCAGTACTTC; CDR3aa: CASSIPGQGTYEQYF
j_gene: TRBJ2-7; abundance: .; v_gene: TRBV6-1; d_gene: .; CDR3nt: TGTGCCAGCAGTGACACAGGGACCCACTACGAGCAGTACTTC; CDR3aa: CASSDTGTHYEQYF
j_gene: TRBJ2-3; abundance: .; v_gene: TRBV7-8; d_gene: TRBD2; CDR3nt: TGTGCCAGCAGCTTAGTTTACCCCCGACTAGCGGGAGGCTTTATCACAGATACGCAGTATTTT; CDR3aa: CASSLVYPRLAGGFITDTQYF
j_gene: TRBJ1-1; abundance: .; v_gene: TRBV30; d_gene: .; CDR3nt: TGTGCCGGGAACCTCGGGAACACTGAAGCTTTCTTT; CDR3aa: CAGNLGNTEAFF
j_gene: TRBJ2-7; abundance: .; v_gene: TRBV5-4; d_gene: .; CDR3nt: TGTGCCAGCAGCTTGTACAGGAACTACGAGCAGTACTTC; CDR3aa: CASSLYRNYEQYF
j_gene: TRBJ2-1; abundance: .; v_gene: TRBV2; d_gene: TRBD2; CDR3nt: TGTGCCAGCAGTGACGACCCACGGACTAGCAGCGGCGATGAGCAGTTCTTC; CDR3aa: CASSDDPRTSSGDEQFF
j_gene: TRBJ2-5; abundance: .; v_gene: TRBV5-4; d_gene: TRBD1; CDR3nt: TGTGCCAGCAGCTCAGAAGAGGGACAGGGGAGTGGAGAGCAGTACTTC; CDR3aa: CASSSEEGQGSGEQYF
j_gene: TRBJ1-4; abundance: once; v_gene: TRBV19; d_gene: TRBD1; CDR3nt: TGTGCCAGTAGTACGCAGGGGGCCGGAGAAAAACTGTTTTTT; CDR3aa: CASSTQGAGEKLFF
j_gene: TRBJ2-3; abundance: once; v_gene: TRBV2; d_gene: TRBD2; CDR3nt: TGTGCCAGCAACCCTAGCGGGGGGCGGACAGATACGCAGTATTTT; CDR3aa: CASNPSGGRTDTQYF
j_gene: TRBJ2-3; abundance: .; v_gene: TRBV5-1; d_gene: TRBD2; CDR3nt: TGCGCCAGCAGCTTGGGGTTTGGAGCTCTAGCGGAAAGCAGGCCGGATACGCAGTATTTT; CDR3aa: CASSLGFGALAESRPDTQYF
j_gene: TRBJ2-4; abundance: medium-sized; v_gene: TRBV5-4; d_gene: TRBD1; CDR3nt: TGTGCCAGCAGCTTGGGGGACAGAGAAAACATTCAGTACTTC; CDR3aa: CASSLGDRENIQYF
j_gene: TRBJ1-3; abundance: .; v_gene: TRBV2; d_gene: .; CDR3nt: TGTGCCAGCAACGCGGGGGACATAGGGACTTTCTCTGGAAACACCATATATTTT; CDR3aa: CASNAGDIGTFSGNTIYF
j_gene: TRBJ2-3; abundance: .; v_gene: TRBV28; d_gene: TRBD2; CDR3nt: TGTGCCAGCAGTTTTTGGTTGATAGCGGGGGACCCGGGGGCAGATACGCAGTATTTT; CDR3aa: CASSFWLIAGDPGADTQYF
j_gene: TRBJ2-3; abundance: .; v_gene: TRBV2; d_gene: TRBD2; CDR3nt: TGTGCCAGCAGTGTACTAGCGGGAGCGGGTGATACGCAGTATTTT; CDR3aa: CASSVLAGAGDTQYF
j_gene: TRBJ1-2; abundance: .; v_gene: TRBV25-1; d_gene: .; CDR3nt: TGTGCCAGCAGTGCATCAGGGCGCGAAGGCTACACCTTC; CDR3aa: CASSASGREGYTF
j_gene: TRBJ2-1; abundance: few; v_gene: TRBV5-1; d_gene: TRBD2; CDR3nt: TGCGCCAGCAGCTTGACCACCGGGGGGTCGTACAATGAGCAGTTCTTC; CDR3aa: CASSLTTGGSYNEQFF
j_gene: TRBJ2-7; abundance: few; v_gene: TRBV4-1; d_gene: TRBD2; CDR3nt: TGCGCCAGCAGATCTAGCGGGGGGGCCTACGAGCAGTACTTC; CDR3aa: CASRSSGGAYEQYF
j_gene: TRBJ1-1; abundance: .; v_gene: TRBV15; d_gene: TRBD1; CDR3nt: TGTGCCACCAGCAGAGGTGGGACAGCTAACACTGAAGCTTTCTTT; CDR3aa: CATSRGGTANTEAFF
j_gene: TRBJ1-1; abundance: .; v_gene: TRBV30; d_gene: .; CDR3nt: TGTGCCTGGAGTGGGGCGGGGAACACTGAAGCTTTCTTT; CDR3aa: CAWSGAGNTEAFF
j_gene: TRBJ2-3; abundance: once; v_gene: TRBV7-2; d_gene: .; CDR3nt: TGTGCCAGCAGCTTAGCGCGTCTAACAGATACGCAGTATTTT; CDR3aa: CASSLARLTDTQYF
j_gene: TRBJ1-1; abundance: .; v_gene: TRBV9; d_gene: TRBD1; CDR3nt: TGTGCCAGCAGCGAATCGGGACAGGGGGCCACTGAAGCTTTCTTT; CDR3aa: CASSESGQGATEAFF